Listed below are T cell receptor beta chains from one sample, sequenced in a study of T cell responses to AZD1222 COVID-19 vaccine. Data came from immunoSEQ multiplex PCR; TCRdb stores just in-frame clones and leaves some out. The table includes about 120,000 clones, around 80% detected once. The sequencing used peripheral blood, collected 28 days after the second AZD1222 dose. The receptors were sampled from an adult who received the AZD1222 COVID-19 vaccine. CDR3s include the opening cysteine and the closing phenylalanine or tryptophan. The D gene is left open where the match is weak. Clone size appears in some rows only: once, few, many, or a class for an expanded clone.

CDR3 DNA: TGTGCCAGCAGCCAAGGGACAGTAAAAGGCTACACCTTC; CDR3 protein: CASSQGTVKGYTF; D gene: TRBD1; CDR3 length: 13; V gene: TRBV5-6; clone size: few; J gene: TRBJ1-2
CDR3 DNA: TGTGCCAGCAGTTACGTGTCAGGGTCAGAAGCTTTCTTT; CDR3 protein: CASSYVSGSEAFF; D gene: NA; CDR3 length: 13; V gene: TRBV12-3/TRBV12-4; clone size: NA; J gene: TRBJ1-1
CDR3 DNA: TGTGCCAGTAGAAATGGAGGACAGGGTGGGGAAAAACTGTTTTTT; CDR3 protein: CASRNGGQGGEKLFF; D gene: TRBD1; CDR3 length: 15; V gene: TRBV19; clone size: NA; J gene: TRBJ1-4
CDR3 DNA: TGTGCCTGGAGTGGTTCAGGGAGCACAGATACGCAGTATTTT; CDR3 protein: CAWSGSGSTDTQYF; D gene: NA; CDR3 length: 14; V gene: TRBV30; clone size: NA; J gene: TRBJ2-3
CDR3 DNA: TGTGCCGGGGATACAGGGCTTAATTCACCCCTCCACTTT; CDR3 protein: CAGDTGLNSPLHF; D gene: NA; CDR3 length: 13; V gene: TRBV2; clone size: NA; J gene: TRBJ1-6
CDR3 DNA: TGTGCCAGCAGCGAAAGGGATCGCAATGAGCAGTTCTTC; CDR3 protein: CASSERDRNEQFF; D gene: NA; CDR3 length: 13; V gene: TRBV21-1; clone size: NA; J gene: TRBJ2-1
CDR3 DNA: TGTGCCAGCAGCCCACGGGGACCGACAGGCCGAGGGGAGACCCAGTACTTC; CDR3 protein: CASSPRGPTGRGETQYF; D gene: NA; CDR3 length: 17; V gene: TRBV7-2; clone size: NA; J gene: TRBJ2-5
CDR3 DNA: TGTGCCAGCAGGGACGAACGGACAGGGACGAACACTGAAGCTTTCTTT; CDR3 protein: CASRDERTGTNTEAFF; D gene: TRBD1; CDR3 length: 16; V gene: TRBV6-6; clone size: NA; J gene: TRBJ1-1
CDR3 DNA: TGCGCCAGCAGCTTTGGACAGGGGAACACTGAAGCTTTCTTT; CDR3 protein: CASSFGQGNTEAFF; D gene: TRBD1; CDR3 length: 14; V gene: TRBV5-1; clone size: NA; J gene: TRBJ1-1
CDR3 DNA: TGTGCCAGCAGTGAATCACAGGCCACACGGCGCTACACCTTC; CDR3 protein: CASSESQATRRYTF; D gene: NA; CDR3 length: 14; V gene: TRBV6-1; clone size: NA; J gene: TRBJ1-2
CDR3 DNA: TGTGCCAGCAGTTTAACTGGGAATTCACCCCTCCACTTT; CDR3 protein: CASSLTGNSPLHF; D gene: NA; CDR3 length: 13; V gene: TRBV28; clone size: few; J gene: TRBJ1-6
CDR3 DNA: TGTGCCAGCAGCGGATGGGCAGATTCGGGAAACACCATATATTTT; CDR3 protein: CASSGWADSGNTIYF; D gene: NA; CDR3 length: 15; V gene: TRBV25-1; clone size: NA; J gene: TRBJ1-3
CDR3 DNA: TGCAGCGTAACCGGGACAGCAAACACCATATATTTT; CDR3 protein: CSVTGTANTIYF; D gene: TRBD1; CDR3 length: 12; V gene: TRBV29-1; clone size: NA; J gene: TRBJ1-3
CDR3 DNA: TGCGCCAGCAGCCGCGGGACTGTCTCTGGAAACACCATATATTTT; CDR3 protein: CASSRGTVSGNTIYF; D gene: NA; CDR3 length: 15; V gene: TRBV4-3; clone size: NA; J gene: TRBJ1-3
CDR3 DNA: TGTGCCAGCAGTTCAGCGAACACTGAAGCTTTCTTT; CDR3 protein: CASSSANTEAFF; D gene: NA; CDR3 length: 12; V gene: TRBV6-5; clone size: NA; J gene: TRBJ1-1
CDR3 DNA: TGCGCCAGCAGCTTGGCCGAACAGTACTATGGCTACACCTTC; CDR3 protein: CASSLAEQYYGYTF; D gene: NA; CDR3 length: 14; V gene: TRBV5-1; clone size: NA; J gene: TRBJ1-2
CDR3 DNA: TGCGCCAGCAGCCAAGGTCCAGCTAGGGGAAACACCATATATTTT; CDR3 protein: CASSQGPARGNTIYF; D gene: NA; CDR3 length: 15; V gene: TRBV4-1; clone size: NA; J gene: TRBJ1-3
CDR3 DNA: TGTGCCTGGAGTGTAGGGGGCAATCAGCCCCAGCATTTT; CDR3 protein: CAWSVGGNQPQHF; D gene: NA; CDR3 length: 13; V gene: TRBV30; clone size: NA; J gene: TRBJ1-5
CDR3 DNA: TGTGCCTGGAGTGTAAGGGGGAGCAATACGCAGTATTTT; CDR3 protein: CAWSVRGSNTQYF; D gene: NA; CDR3 length: 13; V gene: TRBV30; clone size: once; J gene: TRBJ2-3
CDR3 DNA: TGTGCCAGCTCACGAAGCCCCGGGACTGGGGGTTCACCCCTCCACTTT; CDR3 protein: CASSRSPGTGGSPLHF; D gene: NA; CDR3 length: 16; V gene: TRBV18; clone size: once; J gene: TRBJ1-6
CDR3 DNA: TGTGCCAGCCAGGGGAGCACATCTGGGGCCAACGTCCTGACTTTC; CDR3 protein: CASQGSTSGANVLTF; D gene: NA; CDR3 length: 15; V gene: TRBV5-4; clone size: NA; J gene: TRBJ2-6
CDR3 DNA: TGTGCCAGCACTGGGGCTCTTATCCCCTACGAGCAGTACTTC; CDR3 protein: CASTGALIPYEQYF; D gene: NA; CDR3 length: 14; V gene: TRBV6-5; clone size: NA; J gene: TRBJ2-7
CDR3 DNA: TGCGCCAGCAGCTTGGACAGGAGGGGAAACACCATATATTTT; CDR3 protein: CASSLDRRGNTIYF; D gene: NA; CDR3 length: 14; V gene: TRBV5-1; clone size: NA; J gene: TRBJ1-3
CDR3 DNA: TGCGCCAGCTCCCGTGGAACGCTAGGGTCCGGGACAATTTCCTACGAGCAGTACTTC; CDR3 protein: CASSRGTLGSGTISYEQYF; D gene: NA; CDR3 length: 19; V gene: TRBV5-1; clone size: once; J gene: TRBJ2-7
CDR3 DNA: TGCGCCAGCAGCTTGGCACAGCCCCAAGAGACCCAGTACTTC; CDR3 protein: CASSLAQPQETQYF; D gene: NA; CDR3 length: 14; V gene: TRBV5-1; clone size: NA; J gene: TRBJ2-5
CDR3 DNA: TGTGCCAGCAGCTTTGAGCAGACTAGCACAGATACGCAGTATTTT; CDR3 protein: CASSFEQTSTDTQYF; D gene: NA; CDR3 length: 15; V gene: TRBV12-1; clone size: NA; J gene: TRBJ2-3
CDR3 DNA: TGTGCCAGCTCAGGGACAGGGCGCTATAATTCACCCCTCCACTTT; CDR3 protein: CASSGTGRYNSPLHF; D gene: TRBD1; CDR3 length: 15; V gene: TRBV18; clone size: few; J gene: TRBJ1-6
CDR3 DNA: TGTGCCACCCGACCCGGGGGCAGTTTGAATGAGCAGTTCTTC; CDR3 protein: CATRPGGSLNEQFF; D gene: NA; CDR3 length: 14; V gene: TRBV24-1; clone size: once; J gene: TRBJ2-1